This record concerns one TCR beta chain sequence. Its specificity is unknown. The data stem from a study of post-analysis software for immune sequencing data. Trimming at V came to 4 bases and at J to 7 bases, leaving 14 bases not matched to a gene. CDR3 length: 17 amino acids. In germline, CDR1 is LGHDT, CDR2 YNNKEL (reference sequence). The TCR beta cDNA libraries contained unique molecular identifiers. TCRdb independently ran MiXCR on the PCR reads; one entry per CDR3 protein. The sample holds approximately 730,000 distinct CDR3 sequences, roughly 30% seen once. Notes on the study in general: The study found significantly lower normalized Chao1 diversity in multiple sclerosis patients than in controls. The study found TRBV5-6, TRBV5-1 and TRBV20-1 among 4 or 5 TRBV segments more frequent in patients than controls.

The V and J genes are TRBV3-1 and TRBJ2-1, with 9 bases aligning to TRBD2. Input material: blood. The TCR sequence derives from a girl between 5 and 17 years old with multiple sclerosis. The CDR3 spells CASSPTQGTSLPNEQFF. CDR3 DNA sequence: TGTGCCAGCAGCCCCACCCAGGGGACTAGCCTACCTAATGAGCAGTTCTTC.